This T cell receptor (beta chain) comes out of a study of a mutant IDH1 vaccine in newly diagnosed glioma. Study overall: Treated patients comprised around 60% males and roughly 40% females, mean age roughly 37 years. The earlier regimen, radiotherapy, temozolomide, or both, was most often both.

Assay used: immunoSEQ multiplex PCR; TCRdb lists only in-frame clones, some missing. Of 35,000 to 40,000 clones listed, approximately 78% were seen once; the top ten hold approximately 8.4%. Regarding time point: baseline, week 1 (first vaccination visit). This sample's treatment: pre-vaccination baseline after standard-of-care therapy. Each astrocytoma in the donors was new, WHO grade 3 or 4, IDH1-mutant and ATRX-lost. Details on this clone: Its antigen is currently unknown.

General study results and limits: Pseudoprogression seemingly bore no relation to changes in top peripheral T cell clonotypes.

Germline CDR1 MNHNY, CDR2 SVGAGI (reference sequence). This CDR3 has 13 residues. V dropped 10 bases and J dropped 4; count of bases not matched to a gene: 6. This sequence joins TRBV6-6 and TRBJ2-2; 7 nucleotides line up with TRBD2. The sample was PBMCs, taken from a glioma patient treated with radiotherapy, temozolomide or both. This sequence was found in a man aged 40-50 years with glioma. Some clones in this sample may be carry-over from other donors' samples. CDR3 loop: CATAGVPTGELFF. The CDR3 DNA reads as TGTGCCACCGCGGGGGTTCCCACCGGGGAGCTGTTTTTT.